This TCR beta chain was obtained from a study of blood T cell repertoires in COVID-19. Background on the study: PBMCs, B-cell-depleted T cells, or T cells were the source of the cDNA or gDNA that made up the material.

TCRdb's copy holds only in-frame clones and misses some; the assay was immunoSEQ multiplex PCR. This table holds over 130,000 clones, 80% to 90% found once. Germline V CDR1 and CDR2: SGDLS, YYNGEE. CDR3 length equals 15 residues. The ends lost 0 bases at V and 2 bases at J; junction bases unmatched: 2. Sequenced material: peripheral blood. The sequence was collected from a man between 70 and 80 years old with acute or convalescent COVID-19. The gene calls are TRBV9 and TRBJ2-3; 8 nucleotides match TRBD2. CDR3 DNA sequence: TGTGCCAGCAGCGTAGCGGGAGGGGCCACAGATACGCAGTATTTT. Translating it yields CASSVAGGATDTQYF.